The rows below give T cell receptor beta chains drawn from one sample of a study of Ad26.COV2.S vaccination and SARS-CoV-2 variants. TCRdb's copy holds only in-frame clones and misses some; the assay was immunoSEQ multiplex PCR. The data hold fewer than 900,000 clones, with 89% observed a single time. Here the sequenced sample was peripheral blood, taken in a trial of Ad26.COV2.S vaccine versus placebo. These receptors were taken from a person aged 18 to 59 who received the Ad26.COV2.S COVID-19 vaccine or a placebo. CDR3s include the opening cysteine and the closing phenylalanine or tryptophan. A D gene is named only where the DNA matches it firmly. Clone size appears in some rows only: once, few, many, or a class for an expanded clone.

size: .; V: TRBV5-1; D: TRBD2; J: TRBJ2-5; CDR3: CASRGFTAGGYQETQYF; DNA: TGCGCCAGCAGAGGTTTCACGGCGGGAGGGTACCAAGAGACCCAGTACTTC
size: .; V: TRBV29-1; D: .; J: TRBJ2-5; CDR3: CSATGSQETQYF; DNA: TGCAGCGCCACGGGGTCGCAAGAGACCCAGTACTTC
size: .; V: TRBV11-2; D: .; J: TRBJ2-6; CDR3: CASQGLSGANVLTF; DNA: TGTGCCAGCCAAGGGCTCTCTGGGGCCAACGTCCTGACTTTC
size: .; V: TRBV11-2; D: .; J: TRBJ2-1; CDR3: CASSARTTEQFF; DNA: TGTGCCAGCAGCGCCAGGACCACCGAGCAGTTCTTC
size: few; V: TRBV19; D: .; J: TRBJ1-1; CDR3: CASSPTAGARAEAFF; DNA: TGTGCCAGTAGTCCGACGGCAGGGGCTAGGGCTGAAGCTTTCTTT
size: .; V: TRBV25-1; D: .; J: TRBJ2-5; CDR3: CASSELGGQETQYF; DNA: TGTGCCAGCAGTGAATTGGGGGGACAAGAGACCCAGTACTTC
size: .; V: TRBV6-1; D: .; J: TRBJ2-2; CDR3: CASSEAGELFF; DNA: TGTGCCAGCAGTGAAGCGGGGGAGCTGTTTTTT
size: few; V: TRBV5-1; D: .; J: TRBJ2-2; CDR3: CASSLGGNTGELFF; DNA: TGCGCCAGCAGCTTGGGCGGTAACACCGGGGAGCTGTTTTTT
size: few; V: TRBV5-6; D: .; J: TRBJ1-5; CDR3: CASSERGRNQPQHF; DNA: TGTGCCAGCAGCGAGCGGGGTCGCAATCAGCCCCAGCATTTT
size: .; V: TRBV6-5; D: TRBD1; J: TRBJ1-1; CDR3: CASSYSGTAWNTEAFF; DNA: TGTGCCAGCAGTTACTCGGGGACAGCCTGGAACACTGAAGCTTTCTTT
size: once; V: TRBV19; D: TRBD2; J: TRBJ2-5; CDR3: CASSKGLAGVDETQYF; DNA: TGTGCCAGTAGTAAGGGCCTAGCGGGGGTAGACGAGACCCAGTACTTC
size: .; V: TRBV19; D: .; J: TRBJ2-5; CDR3: CASSIPAGLGGETQYF; DNA: TGTGCCAGTAGTATCCCCGCTGGCCTTGGAGGGGAGACCCAGTACTTC
size: once; V: TRBV6-5; D: .; J: TRBJ1-4; CDR3: CASCRGAGEKLFF; DNA: TGTGCCAGCTGCCGGGGGGCTGGGGAAAAACTGTTTTTT
size: .; V: TRBV3-1/TRBV3-2; D: TRBD2; J: TRBJ2-5; CDR3: CASSQKSLAGNQETQYF; DNA: TGTGCCAGCAGCCAAAAGTCTCTAGCGGGGAACCAAGAGACCCAGTACTTC
size: .; V: TRBV18; D: .; J: TRBJ1-4; CDR3: CASSFTESTNEKLFF; DNA: TGTGCCAGCTCGTTTACCGAATCAACTAATGAAAAACTGTTTTTT
size: few; V: TRBV29-1; D: TRBD2; J: TRBJ2-1; CDR3: CSVGDYYNEQFF; DNA: TGCAGCGTGGGGGACTACTACAATGAGCAGTTCTTC
size: .; V: TRBV7-2; D: .; J: TRBJ1-1; CDR3: CASSLDGEGTEAFF; DNA: TGTGCCAGCAGCTTAGACGGGGAGGGCACTGAAGCTTTCTTT
size: .; V: TRBV7-9; D: TRBD1; J: TRBJ1-4; CDR3: CASSLRVGTGVEKLFF; DNA: TGTGCCAGCAGCTTACGCGTCGGGACAGGGGTTGAAAAACTGTTTTTT
size: .; V: TRBV19; D: .; J: TRBJ2-7; CDR3: CASSARQSYEQYF; DNA: TGTGCCAGTAGTGCGAGACAGTCCTACGAGCAGTACTTC
size: few; V: TRBV10-2; D: .; J: TRBJ2-3; CDR3: CASNGPGADTQYF; DNA: TGCGCCAGCAATGGGCCCGGTGCAGATACGCAGTATTTT
size: .; V: TRBV7-3; D: TRBD2; J: TRBJ2-1; CDR3: CASSRTSDGEQFF; DNA: TGTGCCAGCAGCCGTACTAGCGATGGTGAGCAGTTCTTC
size: .; V: TRBV30; D: TRBD1; J: TRBJ2-7; CDR3: CACQGASYEQYF; DNA: TGTGCCTGTCAGGGGGCTTCCTACGAGCAGTACTTC
size: .; V: TRBV6-5; D: .; J: TRBJ2-6; CDR3: CASSYSELSGANVLTF; DNA: TGTGCCAGCAGTTACTCCGAACTCTCTGGGGCCAACGTCCTGACTTTC
size: .; V: TRBV7-8; D: .; J: TRBJ2-7; CDR3: CASSLEVGRYEQYF; DNA: TGTGCCAGCAGCTTAGAGGTAGGGCGGTACGAGCAGTACTTC
size: .; V: TRBV7-2; D: TRBD2; J: TRBJ2-5; CDR3: CASSRPLAGGGETQYF; DNA: TGTGCCAGCAGCCGCCCACTAGCGGGGGGAGGAGAGACCCAGTACTTC
size: once; V: TRBV6-2/TRBV6-3; D: .; J: TRBJ1-5; CDR3: CASSRPPGQRQPQHF; DNA: TGTGCCAGCAGTCGCCCGCCGGGGCAACGGCAGCCCCAGCATTTT
size: many; V: TRBV10-2; D: .; J: TRBJ1-1; CDR3: CASSEKGTNTEAFF; DNA: TGCGCCAGCAGTGAAAAGGGGACGAACACTGAAGCTTTCTTT
size: .; V: TRBV7-3; D: TRBD1; J: TRBJ1-1; CDR3: CASSLTGQGELGAEAFF; DNA: TGTGCCAGCAGCTTAACTGGACAGGGAGAATTGGGGGCTGAAGCTTTCTTT
size: .; V: TRBV7-2; D: .; J: TRBJ2-6; CDR3: CASRRDFSGANVLTF; DNA: TGTGCCAGCCGCCGTGATTTCTCTGGGGCCAACGTCCTGACTTTC
size: .; V: TRBV3-1/TRBV3-2; D: .; J: TRBJ2-3; CDR3: CASTASLSTDTQYF; DNA: TGTGCCAGCACCGCCTCGCTTAGCACAGATACGCAGTATTTT
size: .; V: TRBV5-1; D: .; J: TRBJ1-1; CDR3: CASSLEVFGGGTEAFF; DNA: TGCGCCAGCAGCTTGGAGGTTTTCGGGGGTGGCACTGAAGCTTTCTTT
size: .; V: TRBV5-8; D: TRBD1; J: TRBJ2-3; CDR3: CASSLQGASTDTQYF; DNA: TGTGCCAGCAGCTTACAGGGGGCGTCGACAGATACGCAGTATTTT
size: few; V: TRBV6-6; D: TRBD1; J: TRBJ2-7; CDR3: CASSYGQGAYEQYF; DNA: TGTGCCAGCAGTTATGGGCAGGGGGCGTACGAGCAGTACTTC
size: .; V: TRBV10-3; D: .; J: TRBJ2-3; CDR3: CAISDGGLTDTQYF; DNA: TGTGCCATCAGTGATGGGGGGCTGACAGATACGCAGTATTTT
size: .; V: TRBV6-2/TRBV6-3; D: TRBD2; J: TRBJ2-1; CDR3: CASSSSGLAGLMFF; DNA: TGTGCCAGCAGCTCCTCGGGACTAGCGGGCCTGATGTTCTTC
size: .; V: TRBV18; D: TRBD1; J: TRBJ1-1; CDR3: CASSPGQGGSTEAFF; DNA: TGTGCCAGCTCACCGGGACAGGGGGGAAGCACTGAAGCTTTCTTT
size: .; V: TRBV10-1; D: TRBD1; J: TRBJ1-5; CDR3: CASSESHCCPGQESNQPQHF; DNA: TGCGCCAGCAGTGAGTCTCACTGCTGTCCGGGACAGGAGAGCAATCAGCCCCAGCATTTT
size: .; V: TRBV7-3; D: .; J: TRBJ2-7; CDR3: CASSLRGGGAYEQYF; DNA: TGTGCCAGCAGCTTAAGGGGCGGGGGCGCCTACGAGCAGTACTTC
size: .; V: TRBV27; D: TRBD2; J: TRBJ2-1; CDR3: CASTDDGRGKYNEQFF; DNA: TGTGCCAGCACCGATGACGGGAGGGGGAAGTACAATGAGCAGTTCTTC
size: .; V: TRBV6-6; D: TRBD1; J: TRBJ1-1; CDR3: CASSYTGLGGEIAFF; DNA: TGTGCCAGCAGTTACACGGGGCTAGGGGGCGAGATAGCTTTCTTT
size: .; V: TRBV19; D: .; J: TRBJ1-2; CDR3: CASSDKNYGYTF; DNA: TGTGCCAGTAGTGATAAAAACTATGGCTACACCTTC
size: once; V: TRBV2; D: .; J: TRBJ2-5; CDR3: CASSGGPGTQYF; DNA: TGTGCCAGCAGTGGAGGGCCCGGGACCCAGTACTTC
size: .; V: TRBV27; D: .; J: TRBJ2-2; CDR3: CASSLYRQPNTGELFF; DNA: TGTGCCAGCAGTTTATATCGGCAGCCGAACACCGGGGAGCTGTTTTTT
size: .; V: TRBV5-5; D: .; J: TRBJ2-1; CDR3: CASSYDGSSYNEQFF; DNA: TGTGCCAGCAGCTACGACGGAAGCTCCTACAATGAGCAGTTCTTC
size: .; V: TRBV5-1; D: TRBD2; J: TRBJ2-1; CDR3: CASSLARTSDYNEQFF; DNA: TGCGCCAGCAGCTTGGCCAGAACTAGCGACTACAATGAGCAGTTCTTC
size: .; V: TRBV10-2; D: .; J: TRBJ2-2; CDR3: CATMTGSGGELFF; DNA: TGCGCCACCATGACAGGCTCAGGCGGGGAGCTGTTTTTT
size: .; V: TRBV19; D: TRBD2; J: TRBJ2-5; CDR3: CASRRASGETQYF; DNA: TGTGCCAGTAGGAGGGCTAGCGGAGAGACCCAGTACTTC
size: once; V: TRBV10-3; D: TRBD2; J: TRBJ2-1; CDR3: CAISEGLAGGPGEQFF; DNA: TGTGCCATCAGTGAGGGGTTAGCGGGAGGGCCAGGTGAGCAGTTCTTC